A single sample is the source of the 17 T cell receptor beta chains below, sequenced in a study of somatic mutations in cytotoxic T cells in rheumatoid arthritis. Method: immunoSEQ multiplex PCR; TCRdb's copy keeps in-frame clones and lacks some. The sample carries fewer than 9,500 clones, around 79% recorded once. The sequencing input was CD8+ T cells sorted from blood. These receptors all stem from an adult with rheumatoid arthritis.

For the CDR3, the DNA is TGTGCCAGCAGCCCTGGGACAGGGCTGGGAGCTTTCTTT. It translates to CASSPGTGLGAFF. The V call is TRBV5-6, the J call TRBJ1-1, with TRBD1 identical over 9 bases. CDR3 length: 13 amino acids. Germline V gene sequence: CDR1 SGHDT, CDR2 YYEEEE. The J segment lost 10 bases and the V segment lost 4 bases, leaving 8 bases of the junction unmatched.

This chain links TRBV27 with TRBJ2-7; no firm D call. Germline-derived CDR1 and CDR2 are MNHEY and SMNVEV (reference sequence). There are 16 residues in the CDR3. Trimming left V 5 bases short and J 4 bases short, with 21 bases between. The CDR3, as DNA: TGTGCCAGCAGTCCCCTCTCTTGGCCCAAAGGGTACGAGCAGTACTTC. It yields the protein CASSPLSWPKGYEQYF.

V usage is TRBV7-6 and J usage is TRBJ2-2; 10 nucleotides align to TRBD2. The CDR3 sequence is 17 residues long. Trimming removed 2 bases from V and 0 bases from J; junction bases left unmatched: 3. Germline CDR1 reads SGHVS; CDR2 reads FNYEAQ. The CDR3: CASSLPSGGPNTGELFF. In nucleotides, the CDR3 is TGTGCCAGCAGCTTACCTAGCGGGGGCCCGAACACCGGGGAGCTGTTTTTT.

CDR3 loop: CASSQYYADYTDTQYF. CDR3 nucleotide sequence: TGCGCCAGCAGCCAATACTATGCAGACTACACAGATACGCAGTATTTT. The chain recombines TRBV4-1 with TRBJ2-3; tentative D call: TRBD2 (5 bases). The germline V gene encodes CDR1 MGHRA and CDR2 YSYEKL. With 2 bases removed from V and 2 bases from J, the gap between germline ends came to 14 bases. CDR3 length: 16 amino acids.

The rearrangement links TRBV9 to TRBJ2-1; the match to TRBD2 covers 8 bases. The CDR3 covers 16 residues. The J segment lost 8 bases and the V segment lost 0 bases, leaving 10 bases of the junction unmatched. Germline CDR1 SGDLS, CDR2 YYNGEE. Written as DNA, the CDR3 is TGTGCCAGCAGCGTAGGGGGGGGGATAGCGGGGTATGAGCAGTTCTTC. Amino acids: CASSVGGGIAGYEQFF.

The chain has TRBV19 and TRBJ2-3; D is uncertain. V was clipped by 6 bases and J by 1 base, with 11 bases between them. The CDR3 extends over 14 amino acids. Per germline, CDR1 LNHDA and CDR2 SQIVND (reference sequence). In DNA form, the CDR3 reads TGTGCCAGTAGCCCGGACGGACGCACAGATACGCAGTATTTT. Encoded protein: CASSPDGRTDTQYF.

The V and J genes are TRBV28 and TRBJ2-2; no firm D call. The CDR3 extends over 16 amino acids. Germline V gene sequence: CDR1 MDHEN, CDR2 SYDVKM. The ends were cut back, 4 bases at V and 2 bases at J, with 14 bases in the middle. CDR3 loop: CASSWTIMRNTGELFF. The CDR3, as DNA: TGTGCCAGCAGTTGGACGATTATGAGAAACACCGGGGAGCTGTTTTTT. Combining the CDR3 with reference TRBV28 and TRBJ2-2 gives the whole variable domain DVKVTQSSRYLVKRTGEKVFLECVQDMDHENMFWYRQDPGLGLRLIYFSYDVKMKEKGDIPEGYSVSREKKERFSLILESASTNQTSMYLCASSWTIMRNTGELFFGEGSRLTVL.

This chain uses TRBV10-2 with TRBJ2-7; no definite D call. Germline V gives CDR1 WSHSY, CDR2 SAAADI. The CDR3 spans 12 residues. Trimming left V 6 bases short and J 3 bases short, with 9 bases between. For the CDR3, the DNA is TGCGCCAGCAGGGGTATCGGCTACGAGCAGTACTTC. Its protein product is CASRGIGYEQYF.

The DNA for the CDR3 is TGTGCCAGCAGCGCCCAGGGGGCGCCTACCGGGGAGCTGTTTTTT. As protein: CASSAQGAPTGELFF. This chain connects TRBV9 to TRBJ2-2; 8 positions match TRBD1. The CDR3 totals 15 residues. Germline CDR1 SGDLS, CDR2 YYNGEE. The J segment lost 5 bases and the V segment lost 3 bases, leaving 6 bases of the junction unmatched.

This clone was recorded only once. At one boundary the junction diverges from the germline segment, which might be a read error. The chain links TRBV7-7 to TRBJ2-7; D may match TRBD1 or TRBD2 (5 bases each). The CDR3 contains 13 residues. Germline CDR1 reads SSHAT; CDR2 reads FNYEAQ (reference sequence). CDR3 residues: CASSLGTAYEQYF. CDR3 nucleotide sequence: TGTGCTAGCAGCTTAGGGACCGCCTACGAGCAGTACTTC.

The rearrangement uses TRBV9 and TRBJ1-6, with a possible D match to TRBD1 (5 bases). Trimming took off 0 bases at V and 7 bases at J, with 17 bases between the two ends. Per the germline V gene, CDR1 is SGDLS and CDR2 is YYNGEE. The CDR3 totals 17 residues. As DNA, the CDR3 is TGTGCCAGCAGCGTAGGACCCAAGGGGAGCGGCAATTCACCCCTCCACTTT. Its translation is CASSVGPKGSGNSPLHF.

Here the CDR3 reads CASRLTGGAIGYTF. DNA for the CDR3: TGTGCCAGCAGATTGACAGGGGGCGCGATAGGCTACACCTTC. The rearrangement uses TRBV6-6 and TRBJ1-2; 10 bases match TRBD1. Germline V CDR1 and CDR2: MNHNY, SVGAGI (reference sequence). The CDR3 has 14 amino acids. V dropped 6 bases and J dropped 8; count of bases not matched to a gene: 9.

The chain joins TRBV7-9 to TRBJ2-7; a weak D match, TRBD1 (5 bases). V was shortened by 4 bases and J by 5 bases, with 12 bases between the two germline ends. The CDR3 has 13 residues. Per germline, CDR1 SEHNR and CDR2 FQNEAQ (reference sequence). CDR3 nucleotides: TGTGCCAGCAGCTCGGGTATCAGGGACGAGCAGTACTTC. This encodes CASSSGIRDEQYF.

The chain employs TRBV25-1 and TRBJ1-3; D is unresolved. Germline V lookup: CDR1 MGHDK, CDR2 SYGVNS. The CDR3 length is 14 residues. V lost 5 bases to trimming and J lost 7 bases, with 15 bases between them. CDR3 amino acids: CASSPRRQTNTIYF. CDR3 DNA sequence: TGTGCCAGCAGTCCTCGGCGGCAAACGAACACCATATATTTT.

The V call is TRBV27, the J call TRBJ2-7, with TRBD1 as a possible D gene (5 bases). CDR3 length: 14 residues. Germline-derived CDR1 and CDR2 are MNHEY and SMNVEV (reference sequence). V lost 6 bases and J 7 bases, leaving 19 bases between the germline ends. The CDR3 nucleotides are TGTGCCAGCAGCCCCACGCAGGGTGGATGGGAGCAGTACTTC. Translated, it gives CASSPTQGGWEQYF.

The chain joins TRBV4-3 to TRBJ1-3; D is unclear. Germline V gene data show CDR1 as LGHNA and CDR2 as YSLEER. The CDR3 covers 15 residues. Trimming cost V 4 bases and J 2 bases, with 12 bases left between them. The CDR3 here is CASSRNRGTGNTIYF. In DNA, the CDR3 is TGCGCCAGCAGCCGGAACCGGGGAACTGGAAACACCATATATTTT.

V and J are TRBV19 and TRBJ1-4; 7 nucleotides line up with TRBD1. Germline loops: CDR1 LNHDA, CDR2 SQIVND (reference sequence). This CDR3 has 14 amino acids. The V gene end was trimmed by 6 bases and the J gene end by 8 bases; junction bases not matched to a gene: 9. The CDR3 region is CASRRAGGLEKLFF. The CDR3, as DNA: TGTGCCAGTAGAAGGGCAGGGGGGCTGGAAAAACTGTTTTTT.